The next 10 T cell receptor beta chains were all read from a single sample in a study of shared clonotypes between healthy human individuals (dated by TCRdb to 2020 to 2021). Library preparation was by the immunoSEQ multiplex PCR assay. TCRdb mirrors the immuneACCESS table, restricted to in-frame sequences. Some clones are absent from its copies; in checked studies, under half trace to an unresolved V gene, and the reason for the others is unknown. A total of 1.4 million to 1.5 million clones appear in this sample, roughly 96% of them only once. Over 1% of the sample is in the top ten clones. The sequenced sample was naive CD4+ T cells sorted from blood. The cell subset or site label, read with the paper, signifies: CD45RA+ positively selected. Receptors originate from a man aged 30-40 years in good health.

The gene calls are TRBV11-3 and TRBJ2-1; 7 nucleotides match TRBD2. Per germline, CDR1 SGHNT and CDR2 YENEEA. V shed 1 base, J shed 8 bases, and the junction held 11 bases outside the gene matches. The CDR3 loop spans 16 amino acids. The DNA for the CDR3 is TGTGCCAGCAGCTTAGGGCTAGCGGAGGGCTTGGATGAGCAGTTCTTC. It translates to CASSLGLAEGLDEQFF.

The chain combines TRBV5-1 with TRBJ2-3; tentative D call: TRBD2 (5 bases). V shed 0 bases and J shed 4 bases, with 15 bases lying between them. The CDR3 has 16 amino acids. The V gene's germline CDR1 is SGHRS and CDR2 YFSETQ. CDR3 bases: TGCGCCAGCAGCTTGGCGGGGAGTGTGATGGCAGATACGCAGTATTTT. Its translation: CASSLAGSVMADTQYF. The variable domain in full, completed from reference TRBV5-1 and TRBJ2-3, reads KAGVTQTPRYLIKTRGQQVTLSCSPISGHRSVSWYQQTPGQGLQFLFEYFSETQRNKGNFPGRFSGRQFSNSRSEMNVSTLELGDSALYLCASSLAGSVMADTQYFGPGTRLTVL.

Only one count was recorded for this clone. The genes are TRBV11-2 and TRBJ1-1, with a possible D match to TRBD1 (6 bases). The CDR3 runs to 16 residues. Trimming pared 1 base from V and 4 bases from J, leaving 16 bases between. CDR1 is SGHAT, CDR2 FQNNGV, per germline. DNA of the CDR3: TGTGCCAGCAGCTTAGCTATGTGGGGGGCGAGCACTGAAGCTTTCTTT. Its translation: CASSLAMWGASTEAFF.

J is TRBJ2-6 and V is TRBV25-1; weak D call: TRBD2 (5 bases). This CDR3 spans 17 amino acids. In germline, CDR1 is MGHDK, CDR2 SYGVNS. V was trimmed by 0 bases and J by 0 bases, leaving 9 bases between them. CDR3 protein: CASSEYERPSGANVLTF. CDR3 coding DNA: TGTGCCAGCAGTGAATATGAGCGGCCCTCTGGGGCCAACGTCCTGACTTTC.

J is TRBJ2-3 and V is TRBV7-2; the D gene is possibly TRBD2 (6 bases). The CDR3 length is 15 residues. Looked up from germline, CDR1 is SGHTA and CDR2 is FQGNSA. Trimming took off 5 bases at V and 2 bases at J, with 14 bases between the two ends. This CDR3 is CASSKPGLDTDTQYF. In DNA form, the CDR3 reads TGTGCCAGCAGCAAGCCGGGACTGGACACAGATACGCAGTATTTT.

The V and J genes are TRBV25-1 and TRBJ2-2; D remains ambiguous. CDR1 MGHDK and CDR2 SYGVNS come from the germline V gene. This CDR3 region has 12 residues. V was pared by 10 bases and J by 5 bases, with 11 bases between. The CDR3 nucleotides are TGTGCCATCTCTAGTGGTACCGGGGAGCTGTTTTTT. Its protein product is CAISSGTGELFF.

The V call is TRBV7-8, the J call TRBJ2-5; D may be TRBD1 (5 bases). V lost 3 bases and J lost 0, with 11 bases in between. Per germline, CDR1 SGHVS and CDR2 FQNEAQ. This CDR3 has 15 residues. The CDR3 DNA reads TGTGCCAGCAGCTTGTTAGGGGCGTACCAAGAGACCCAGTACTTC. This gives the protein CASSLLGAYQETQYF.

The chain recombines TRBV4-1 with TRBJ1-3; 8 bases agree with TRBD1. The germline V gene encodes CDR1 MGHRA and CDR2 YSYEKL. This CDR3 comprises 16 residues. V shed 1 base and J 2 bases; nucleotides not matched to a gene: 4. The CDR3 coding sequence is TGCGCCAGCAGCCAAGGTCCGACAGGGGCTGGAAACACCATATATTTT. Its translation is CASSQGPTGAGNTIYF.

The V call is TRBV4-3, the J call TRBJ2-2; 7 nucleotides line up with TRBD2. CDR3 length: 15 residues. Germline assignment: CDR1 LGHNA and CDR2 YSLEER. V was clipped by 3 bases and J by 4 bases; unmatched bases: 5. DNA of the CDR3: TGCGCCAGCAGCCATAGGGGCGGGGGCACCGGGGAGCTGTTTTTT. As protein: CASSHRGGGTGELFF.

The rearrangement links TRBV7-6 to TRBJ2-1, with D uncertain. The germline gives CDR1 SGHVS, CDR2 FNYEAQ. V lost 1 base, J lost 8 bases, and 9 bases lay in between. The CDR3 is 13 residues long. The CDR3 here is CASSLDEHYEQFF. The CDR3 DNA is TGTGCCAGCAGCTTAGATGAACATTATGAGCAGTTCTTC. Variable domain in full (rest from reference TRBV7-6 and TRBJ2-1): GAGVSQSPRYKVTKRGQDVALRCDPISGHVSLYWYRQALGQGPEFLTYFNYEAQQDKSGLPNDRFSAERPEGSISTLTIQRTEQRDSAMYRCASSLDEHYEQFFGPGTRLTVL.